This record covers a single TCR beta chain. These data originate in a study of Ad26.COV2.S vaccination and SARS-CoV-2 variants. Study summary: Donor got 5x10^10 or 1x10^11 viral particles of Ad26.COV2.S.

The V end lost 1 base, the J end lost 2 bases, and 10 bases lay between the germline ends. The CDR3 runs 15 residues. Germline-derived CDR1 and CDR2 are LGHNA and YSLEER. Assay: immunoSEQ multiplex PCR; the TCRdb copy retains only in-frame clones and omits some. The sample carries around 320,000 clones, around 87% recorded once. Treatment defined: some 20 received Ad26.COV2.S at low or high dose, single or two shots; roughly 5 received placebo; per-sample allocation not given. Specimen acquisition occurred on day 63 following the initial vaccine or placebo injection. This receptor was taken from a person aged 18-65 years who received the Ad26.COV2.S COVID-19 vaccine or a placebo. The chain recombines TRBV4-3 with TRBJ2-3, with a tentative D call TRBD2 (5 bases). The starting material was peripheral blood, obtained in a trial of Ad26.COV2.S vaccine versus placebo. CDR3 DNA: TGCGCCAGCAGCCAAGCCCGGGGTTTCACAGATACGCAGTATTTT. This gives the protein CASSQARGFTDTQYF.